The clone carrying this T cell receptor (beta chain) was counted once. Its antigen is undetermined. The data are from a study of T cells in narcolepsy. Study at large: Healthy controls were enrolled alongside patients with narcolepsy type 1 or type 2. General observations from the study: Reportedly, autoreactive clonotypes were serially detected in patients' blood but not controls'. Some memory CD4+ repertoires had no autoreactive clone sequences. HCRT-specific and TRIB2-specific autoreactive clonotypes appeared among same-patient CSF and blood CD4+ clonotypes.

Germline V gene lookup returns CDR1 MNHNS and CDR2 SASEGT. The V gene lost 6 bases and the J gene lost 0 bases, with 12 bases spanning the gap. The CDR3 has 15 amino acids. Profiling relied on immunoSEQ multiplex PCR, and the TCRdb table lists in-frame clones only, not all of them. The table records around 32,000 clones, around 86% of them present only once. The sample comprised memory (CD45RA-) CD4+ T cells from blood. The receptor was derived from a human donor in good health. The rearrangement links TRBV6-1 to TRBJ2-1, with D possibly being TRBD1 or TRBD2 (6 bases each). CDR3 in amino acids: CASSPGGSSYNEQFF. The CDR3 nucleotides are TGTGCCAGCAGCCCCGGGGGCAGCTCCTACAATGAGCAGTTCTTC.